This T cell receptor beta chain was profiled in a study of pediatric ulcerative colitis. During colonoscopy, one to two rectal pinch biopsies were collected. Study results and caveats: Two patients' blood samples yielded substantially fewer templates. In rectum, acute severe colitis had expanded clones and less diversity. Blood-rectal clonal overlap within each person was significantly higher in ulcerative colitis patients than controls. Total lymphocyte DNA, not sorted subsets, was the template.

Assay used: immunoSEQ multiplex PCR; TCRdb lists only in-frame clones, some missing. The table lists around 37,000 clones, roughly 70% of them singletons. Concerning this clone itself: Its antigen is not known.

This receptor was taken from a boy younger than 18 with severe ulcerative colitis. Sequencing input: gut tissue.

The CDR3 DNA sequence: TGTGCCAGCAGTTACCGGATTCAGGGAGATACGCAGTATTTT. Encoded protein: CASSYRIQGDTQYF. V usage is TRBV6-5 and J usage is TRBJ2-3; TRBD1 is a possible D gene (5 bases). V dropped 2 bases and J dropped 5 bases, with 11 bases sitting between them. The CDR3 runs to 14 residues. Germline V gene sequence: CDR1 MNHEY, CDR2 SVGAGI.